The 21 T cell receptor beta chains listed next were all sequenced from one sample in a study of molecular identifiers for immune sequencing clone quantification. TCRdb re-called the PCR reads with MiXCR, one entry per CDR3 protein. This sample has hundreds of thousands of distinct CDR3 sequences; around 25% occur once, and the top ten carry about 0.84%. Sequences were obtained from naive CD8+ T cells from blood, with Jurkat cell RNA spiked in. The subset here: FACS-sorted CD8+CD4-CCR7+CD45RA+ naive T cells. These receptors were obtained from a human donor in good health. Some libraries in this study had Jurkat cell RNA spiked in.

This clonotype was recorded a few times. The V and J genes are TRBV11-2 and TRBJ2-3, with 15 bases identical to TRBD2. Germline lookup yields CDR1 SGHAT and CDR2 FQNNGV. J was trimmed by 6 bases and V by 5 bases; bases with no gene match: 9. The length of the CDR3 is 17 residues. As DNA, the CDR3 is TGTGCCAGCAGCCCCGGACTAGCGGGGGGGCGGGGCGATACGCAGTATTTT. Its translation is CASSPGLAGGRGDTQYF.

This chain uses TRBV5-4 with TRBJ1-2, with no clear D. The germline CDR1 and CDR2 sequences are SGHNT and YYREEE (reference sequence). The CDR3 has 16 amino acids. Trimming removed 6 bases at V and 2 bases at J, with 20 bases between. In nucleotides, the CDR3 is TGTGCCAGCATCAACGATGCGGGCCGTGGCAACTATGGCTACACCTTC. Residues: CASINDAGRGNYGYTF.

This clonotype occurred a few times. The chain recombines TRBV19 with TRBJ2-3; 9 bases map to TRBD2. The germline gives CDR1 LNHDA, CDR2 SQIVND (reference sequence). Unmatched junction bases numbered 5, after V lost 7 bases and J lost 0 bases. This CDR3 has 15 residues. CDR3 sequence reads: CASNPTSGSTDTQYF. CDR3 sequence (DNA): TGTGCCAGTAACCCGACTAGCGGCAGCACAGATACGCAGTATTTT.

This clonotype was detected many times. V and J are TRBV7-9 and TRBJ2-3; D tentatively fits TRBD1 or TRBD2 (5 bases each). Germline loops: CDR1 SEHNR, CDR2 FQNEAQ (reference sequence). This CDR3 contains 13 residues. The germline V and J ends were trimmed by 5 bases and 12 bases, with 18 bases remaining between them. The CDR3 protein is CASSPNWGSPQYF. CDR3 DNA: TGTGCCAGCAGCCCAAACTGGGGGTCCCCTCAGTATTTT. Filled out from reference TRBV7-9 and TRBJ2-3, the complete variable domain reads DTGVSQNPRHKITKRGQNVTFRCDPISEHNRLYWYRQTLGQGPEFLTYFQNEAQLEKSRLLSDRFSAERPKGSFSTLEIQRTEQGDSAMYLCASSPNWGSPQYFGPGTRLTVL.

The sample holds many counts of this clonotype. The chain joins TRBV7-9 to TRBJ2-3; 11 bases fit TRBD2. The CDR3 runs 17 residues. With V trimmed by 2 bases and J by 2 bases, 6 bases remained unmatched. Germline CDR1 is SEHNR and CDR2 is FQNEAQ (reference sequence). The CDR3 sequence: CASSLWGLAASTDTQYF. The CDR3 coding sequence is TGTGCCAGCAGCTTATGGGGACTAGCGGCGTCCACAGATACGCAGTATTTT.

This clonotype was found many times. The rearrangement links TRBV28 to TRBJ2-7; D gene ambiguous. There are 13 residues in the CDR3. The germline CDR1 and CDR2 sequences are MDHEN and SYDVKM. The germline V and J ends were trimmed by 3 bases and 3 bases, with 9 bases remaining between them. CDR3 sequence (DNA): TGTGCCAGCAGTTTTAGTCTCAGCTACGAGCAGTACTTC. It specifies CASSFSLSYEQYF.

In its sample, this clonotype was seen many times. The chain combines TRBV5-1 with TRBJ1-1; TRBD1 is a possible D gene (5 bases). V was trimmed by 4 bases and J by 2 bases, leaving 12 bases between them. The germline CDR1 and CDR2 sequences are SGHRS and YFSETQ. There are 14 residues in the CDR3. The CDR3 sequence is CASSRRGANTEAFF. CDR3 DNA sequence: TGCGCCAGCAGCCGTCGAGGGGCTAACACTGAAGCTTTCTTT.

This clonotype was seen ten or more times. The chain has TRBV7-2 and TRBJ2-3, with TRBD2 matching 9 bases. The CDR3 contains 17 residues. Trimming cost V 5 bases and J 3 bases; bases outside gene matches: 12. Germline values: CDR1 SGHTA, CDR2 FQGNSA. The CDR3 is CASSISGPSGVTDTQYF. CDR3 coding DNA: TGTGCCAGCAGCATCTCGGGGCCTAGCGGGGTGACAGATACGCAGTATTTT.

The chain has TRBV19 and TRBJ1-5; the D is unclear. Per germline, CDR1 LNHDA and CDR2 SQIVND (reference sequence). V dropped 5 bases and J dropped 6 bases, with 14 bases sitting between them. The CDR3 length is 14 residues. Written as DNA, the CDR3 is TGTGCCAGTAGTCCGACCGCCCTCTTTCAGCCCCAGCATTTT. This translates into CASSPTALFQPQHF.

Of note for this clonotype: The germline gene is not matched at one end of the junction; a read error may be the cause. The rearrangement joins TRBV20-1 to TRBJ2-3; 8 nucleotides match TRBD2. This CDR3 has 18 amino acids. The germline CDR1 and CDR2 sequences are DFQATT and SNEGSKA (reference sequence). CDR3 in amino acids: CSARDLAPSGLPTNTQYF. The CDR3 DNA reads TGCAGTGCTAGAGATCTGGCTCCTAGCGGGCTACCCACAAATACGCAGTATTTT.

The rearrangement links TRBV4-3 to TRBJ2-3; D perhaps matches TRBD1 (5 bases). V dropped 2 bases and J dropped 0 bases, with 12 bases sitting between them. Per germline, CDR1 LGHNA and CDR2 YSLEER. The CDR3 runs to 16 residues. The CDR3 DNA is TGCGCCAGCAGCCAATCCTCACAGGCCAGCACAGATACGCAGTATTTT. It translates to CASSQSSQASTDTQYF.

In regard to this clonotype: The junction departs from the called germline gene at one end, perhaps through a read error. The chain combines TRBV27 with TRBJ1-5; possibly TRBD1 for D (5 bases). The germline CDR1 and CDR2 sequences are MNHEY and SMNVEV (reference sequence). The CDR3 spans 20 residues. The CDR3 bases are TGTGCCAGCAGTTTAGGTTTGTATAGGGGCCCTATTCTTAGCGATCAGCCCCAGCATTTT. It encodes CASSLGLYRGPILSDQPQHF.

The table lists this clonotype with many counts. The V call is TRBV19, the J call TRBJ2-3; D is ambiguous. Germline-derived CDR1 and CDR2 are LNHDA and SQIVND (reference sequence). V was pared by 1 base and J by 0 bases, with 2 bases between. CDR3 length: 13 residues. DNA of the CDR3: TGTGCCAGTAGTATAGGGAGCACAGATACGCAGTATTTT. Translation gives CASSIGSTDTQYF.

The rearrangement links TRBV5-1 to TRBJ1-3; tentative D call: TRBD1 (6 bases). Germline V gene sequence: CDR1 SGHRS, CDR2 YFSETQ. CDR3 length: 15 residues. Trimming removed 2 bases from V and 0 bases from J, with 9 bases in between. The CDR3: CASSFNRDSGNTIYF. DNA for the CDR3: TGCGCCAGCAGCTTTAACAGGGACTCTGGAAACACCATATATTTT.

This clonotype was found many times. V gene TRBV11-2 combines with J gene TRBJ2-1, with D tentatively TRBD2 (5 bases). Germline V gene sequence: CDR1 SGHAT, CDR2 FQNNGV. Trimming removed 7 bases at V and 4 bases at J, with 17 bases between. The CDR3 has 15 amino acids. For the CDR3, the DNA is TGTGCCAGCAACCCACTTTCCGGGAATTACAATGAGCAGTTCTTC. Its translation is CASNPLSGNYNEQFF. The full variable domain, with the rest looked up from reference TRBV11-2 and TRBJ2-1, is EAGVAQSPRYKIIEKRQSVAFWCNPISGHATLYWYQQILGQGPKLLIQFQNNGVVDDSQLPKDRFSAERLKGVDSTLKIQPAKLEDSAVYLCASNPLSGNYNEQFFGPGTRLTVL.

This clonotype appeared a few times. The chain joins TRBV9 to TRBJ1-4, with a tentative D call TRBD1 (5 bases). The CDR3 covers 15 residues. V shed 3 bases and J shed 7 bases, with 16 bases lying between them. CDR1 and CDR2 from the germline V gene are SGDLS and YYNGEE. CDR3 sequence reads: CASSGDGVMGEKLFF. The CDR3 DNA sequence: TGTGCCAGCAGCGGGGACGGGGTTATGGGTGAAAAACTGTTTTTT.

This clonotype was detected ten times or more. The chain uses TRBV7-9 and TRBJ2-3; 7 bases align to TRBD2. The CDR3 is 16 amino acids. Germline V gives CDR1 SEHNR, CDR2 FQNEAQ (reference sequence). With 5 bases clipped from V and 5 bases from J, the junction kept 13 bases outside the gene matches. CDR3 sequence reads: CASSHLQAGSLDTQYF. The CDR3 DNA reads TGTGCCAGCAGCCACCTGCAAGCGGGGAGCTTAGATACGCAGTATTTT.

This clonotype has a handful of counts. The rearrangement uses TRBV7-2 and TRBJ2-7; D may be TRBD2 (6 bases). With 0 bases removed from V and 4 bases from J, the gap between germline ends came to 10 bases. The CDR3 is 14 amino acids. CDR1 and CDR2 (germline): SGHTA, FQGNSA. The CDR3 region has the DNA TGTGCCAGCAGCTTAGCGCGGACTACATACGAGCAGTACTTC. Protein: CASSLARTTYEQYF.

This clonotype was seen a few times. V and J are TRBV4-1 and TRBJ2-2; 10 bases align to TRBD1. With 5 bases clipped from V and 1 base from J, the junction kept 7 bases outside the gene matches. Germline-derived CDR1 and CDR2 are MGHRA and YSYEKL. CDR3 length: 17 amino acids. The CDR3 nucleotides read TGCGCCAGCAGCGTTCCCCGGGACAGGGGGAACACCGGGGAGCTGTTTTTT. The encoded protein is CASSVPRDRGNTGELFF.

This clonotype was observed a handful of times. V gene TRBV7-8 combines with J gene TRBJ2-5, with D perhaps given as TRBD1 or TRBD2 (5 bases each). Trimming cost V 1 base and J 0 bases, with 12 bases left between them. Germline lookup yields CDR1 SGHVS and CDR2 FQNEAQ. There are 16 residues in the CDR3. The CDR3 here is CASSLDEGSNQETQYF. The CDR3 DNA reads as TGTGCCAGCAGCTTAGACGAGGGGTCTAACCAAGAGACCCAGTACTTC.

This clonotype was counted a few times. Here the CDR3 reads CASSPLGEGRVEQYF. CDR3 nucleotides: TGTGCCAGCAGTCCGTTAGGGGAGGGTCGGGTCGAGCAGTACTTC. The rearrangement uses TRBV27 and TRBJ2-7; 7 bases line up with TRBD2. Germline values: CDR1 MNHEY, CDR2 SMNVEV (reference sequence). The CDR3 is 15 amino acids. Trimming cost V 5 bases and J 6 bases; bases outside gene matches: 13.